This T cell receptor (beta chain) is drawn from a study of blood T cells in healthy people across ages. With a J-beta primer mix and a sample-barcoded 5' primer, a second PCR ran about 7 to 12 cycles. TCRdb used MiXCR to reprocess the 5' RACE reads, holding one entry per CDR3 protein. The sample includes approximately 800,000 distinct CDR3 sequences, 50% to 65% of them seen just once. Peripheral blood was drawn, roughly 10 milliliters per donor. In each sample, at least 6 million PBMCs were isolated. V was trimmed by 2 bases and J by 10 bases, leaving 18 bases between them. The CDR3 is made up of 14 amino acids. Per germline, CDR1 DFQATT and CDR2 SNEGSKA (reference sequence). A note on this clonotype: Antigen specificity is unknown.

Findings and limits, study-wide: Since the PBMCs were unsorted, naive and antigen-experienced cells could not be conclusively compared.

Material: blood. This TCR was recovered from a man older than 75 in good health. This rearrangement joins TRBV20-1 to TRBJ2-1, with D unclear. The CDR3 spells CSARSTRAPWEQFF. CDR3 DNA sequence: TGCAGTGCTAGATCTACCAGAGCACCGTGGGAGCAGTTCTTC.